The rows below give T cell receptor beta chains drawn from one sample of a study of blood T cell repertoires in COVID-19. Generated by immunoSEQ multiplex PCR, the TCRdb table keeps only in-frame clones and is missing some. The sample lists approximately 360,000 clones, roughly 80% occurring once. Sample: PBMCs or T cells enriched from blood (not recorded which). The origin of the receptors is a woman aged 45-59 years who had recovered from COVID-19. Each CDR3 is given with its conserved first and last residue. D genes are given only for firm matches. Clone size, where shown, is once, few, many, or a class for clones that have expanded.

V,J,size,length,D,CDR3,DNA
TRBV5-1,TRBJ2-7,.,16,TRBD2,CASSAGSLRGVYEQYF,TGCGCCAGCAGCGCCGGGAGCTTGCGGGGGGTCTACGAGCAGTACTTC
TRBV5-1,TRBJ1-4,few,12,.,CASSLGGGKLFF,TGCGCCAGCAGCTTGGGCGGTGGAAAACTGTTTTTT
TRBV12-3/TRBV12-4,TRBJ2-4,.,12,.,CASSLNENIQYF,TGTGCCAGCAGTTTGAATGAGAACATTCAGTACTTC
TRBV20-1,TRBJ2-2,.,16,TRBD1,CSASSVGQGLTEELFF,TGCAGTGCTAGTTCGGTCGGACAGGGTTTAACGGAGGAGCTGTTTTTT
TRBV19,TRBJ1-2,.,19,TRBD1,CASSIDTWDRENSGYGYTF,TGTGCCAGTAGTATAGATACTTGGGACAGGGAAAATTCGGGGTATGGCTACACCTTC
TRBV4-1,TRBJ1-2,.,15,TRBD1,CASSQDVAGGSGYTF,TGCGCCAGCAGCCAAGATGTGGCAGGGGGATCCGGCTACACCTTC
TRBV27,TRBJ2-1,.,17,.,CASSLSHFRGPDNEQFF,TGTGCCAGCAGTTTAAGCCATTTCAGAGGGCCGGACAATGAGCAGTTCTTC
TRBV2,TRBJ2-7,.,16,TRBD2,CASSEGSAGNGYEQYF,TGTGCCAGCAGTGAAGGATCAGCGGGAAACGGCTACGAGCAGTACTTC
TRBV14,TRBJ2-5,.,15,TRBD2,CASSPGGTVIRTQYF,TGTGCCAGCAGCCCCGGGGGGACTGTTATTAGGACCCAGTACTTC
TRBV7-9,TRBJ2-3,.,15,TRBD2,CASSRRLAGTDTQYF,TGTGCCAGCAGCAGACGACTAGCGGGGACAGATACGCAGTATTTT
TRBV6-2/TRBV6-3,TRBJ2-7,.,12,TRBD1,CASCPPAGGLNF,TGTGCCAGCTGCCCCCCCGCAGGGGGTTTGAACTTC
TRBV27,TRBJ2-4,.,13,.,CASMRQGSWNVEF,TGTGCCAGCATGCGGCAGGGGTCGTGGAATGTGGAGTTC
TRBV12-3/TRBV12-4,TRBJ1-1,.,13,TRBD1,CASSQTGATEAFF,TGTGCCAGCAGCCAGACAGGGGCCACTGAAGCTTTCTTT
TRBV4-1,TRBJ2-7,.,13,TRBD1,CASSPQGIGEQYF,TGCGCCAGCAGCCCACAGGGGATCGGCGAGCAGTACTTC
TRBV5-6,TRBJ2-7,.,16,TRBD1,CASSSYTGDTYYEQYF,TGTGCCAGCAGCTCATATACAGGGGACACGTACTACGAGCAGTACTTC
TRBV23-1,TRBJ2-7,.,15,TRBD1,CASTGQGIPDVEQYF,TGCGCCAGCACGGGACAGGGGATCCCTGACGTCGAGCAGTACTTC
TRBV4-3,TRBJ1-4,.,13,TRBD1,CASSQGQGGKLFF,TGCGCCAGCAGCCAGGGACAGGGAGGAAAACTGTTTTTT
TRBV5-1,TRBJ1-1,few,15,TRBD1,CASSAPGQGSTEAFF,TGCGCCAGCAGCGCCCCGGGACAGGGGTCGACTGAAGCTTTCTTT